Listed here are 26 T cell receptor beta chains from one sample, sequenced in a study of CXCR3-negative and CXCR3-positive naive CD8 T cells. UMI-labeled 5' RACE yielded the TRB cDNA libraries. No DNA is given; TCRdb re-called the 5' RACE reads and lists each CDR3 protein once. This repertoire includes about 56,000 distinct CDR3 sequences. The sequenced sample consisted of memory CD8+ T cells from blood. The receptors originated from a human donor in good health. Some clones in this sample may be carry-over from other donors' samples.

The chain combines TRBV28 with TRBJ2-2; TCRdb gives TRBD1 as the D gene, but with no DNA this cannot be confirmed. This CDR3 region has 12 residues. Germline V gene data show CDR1 as MDHEN and CDR2 as SYDVKM. The CDR3 reads CASGQSTGELFF.

The rearrangement uses TRBV19 and TRBJ2-5; TCRdb's assignment of TRBD2 cannot be checked, as there is no DNA. CDR3 length: 17 residues. Germline V gene sequence: CDR1 LNHDA, CDR2 SQIVND (reference sequence). CDR3: CASSPNAAGGPWETQYF.

This chain joins TRBV11-3 and TRBJ2-3; the D gene TCRdb calls, TRBD1, cannot be checked with no DNA. Germline assignment: CDR1 SGHNT and CDR2 YENEEA. The CDR3 sequence is 13 residues long. The CDR3 loop reads CASSSPLTDTQYF. Full variable domain (rest looked up from reference TRBV11-3 and TRBJ2-3): EAGVVQSPRYKIIEKKQPVAFWCNPISGHNTLYWYLQNLGQGPELLIRYENEEAVDDSQLPKDRFSAERLKGVDSTLKIQPAELGDSAVYLCASSSPLTDTQYFGPGTRLTVL.

The chain couples TRBV28 to TRBJ2-7; TCRdb calls TRBD1, which cannot be checked without DNA. CDR1 and CDR2 (germline): MDHEN, SYDVKM. The CDR3 length is 15 residues. The CDR3 sequence is CASSLEGDINYEQYF.

The chain has TRBV28 and TRBJ2-1. Germline V lookup: CDR1 MDHEN, CDR2 SYDVKM. This CDR3 comprises 12 residues. The CDR3 loop reads CASSLGYNEQFF.

This chain links TRBV5-1 with TRBJ2-1; the TCRdb D gene call, TRBD2, has no DNA to confirm it. The CDR3 spans 17 residues. Germline V lookup: CDR1 SGHRS, CDR2 YFSETQ. CDR3 loop: CASSVWTSGGPDNEQFF.

The chain links TRBV19 to TRBJ2-1; TCRdb designates TRBD1, a call that cannot be tested without DNA. The CDR3 covers 11 residues. Germline V lookup: CDR1 LNHDA, CDR2 SQIVND (reference sequence). The CDR3 here is CASTGDNEQFF. The entire variable domain, with the rest obtained from reference TRBV19 and TRBJ2-1, is as follows: DGGITQSPKYLFRKEGQNVTLSCEQNLNHDAMYWYRQDPGQGLRLIYYSQIVNDFQKGDIAEGYSVSREKKESFPLTVTSAQKNPTAFYLCASTGDNEQFFGPGTRLTVL.

The rearrangement uses TRBV15 and TRBJ2-3; TCRdb designates TRBD1, a call that cannot be tested without DNA. CDR3 length: 15 residues. In germline, CDR1 is LNHNV, CDR2 YYDKDF (reference sequence). CDR3 sequence: CATSRDRGTADTQYF.

The chain employs TRBV12-3 or TRBV12-4 and TRBJ2-3. This CDR3 comprises 11 residues. CDR3 amino acids: CASSSADTQYF.

The chain is built from TRBV6-5 and TRBJ1-1. The CDR3 consists of 16 residues. Germline CDR1 is MNHEY and CDR2 is SVGAGI. CDR3 in amino acids: CASSYSSTEALIEAFF.

The J gene is TRBJ2-2, the V gene TRBV6-2 or TRBV6-3; the D call from TCRdb, TRBD1, cannot be confirmed without DNA. This CDR3 is 15 amino acids long. Germline CDR1 and CDR2: MNHEY and SVGEGT. CDR3 region: CASSYGQGMTWELFF.

The genes are TRBV20-1 and TRBJ2-7; without DNA, the TCRdb call of TRBD1 cannot be checked. Germline V gene data show CDR1 as DFQATT and CDR2 as SNEGSKA (reference sequence). CDR3 size: 13 residues. The CDR3 protein is CSARRQGAHEQYF.

This chain links TRBV4-1 with TRBJ2-2; TCRdb's D call, TRBD2, is unchecked because there is no DNA. This CDR3 region has 17 residues. CDR1 is MGHRA and CDR2 is YSYEKL in the germline V gene. This CDR3 reads CASSQGIAGRNTGELFF.

The chain combines TRBV4-3 with TRBJ2-1; TCRdb indicates TRBD1, and absent DNA this call remains unverified. Per germline, CDR1 LGHNA and CDR2 YSLEER. The CDR3 has 15 amino acids. CDR3 sequence: CASSHDGQPYNEQFF.

This chain joins TRBV11-2 and TRBJ2-5. The CDR3 is 13 amino acids. Germline V gene lookup returns CDR1 SGHAT and CDR2 FQNNGV. The CDR3: CASSLELPETQYF.

V is TRBV9 and J is TRBJ2-7; the D gene TCRdb calls, TRBD2, cannot be checked with no DNA. The germline V gene encodes CDR1 SGDLS and CDR2 YYNGEE. CDR3 length: 16 amino acids. CDR3 sequence: CASSVLAGVGLYEQYF.

The V and J genes are TRBV29-1 and TRBJ1-4. The CDR3 is 14 amino acids. Germline values: CDR1 SQVTM, CDR2 ANQGSEA. CDR3 loop: CSVEEDLGGEKLFF.

This chain joins TRBV5-1 and TRBJ2-7; TCRdb's assignment of TRBD1 cannot be checked, as there is no DNA. Germline lookup yields CDR1 SGHRS and CDR2 YFSETQ. This CDR3 is built from 14 residues. The CDR3: CASSASLGAGQKDF.

V usage is TRBV7-6 and J usage is TRBJ2-2; the TCRdb D gene call, TRBD1, has no DNA to confirm it. The CDR3 runs 17 residues. Germline V gene lookup returns CDR1 SGHVS and CDR2 FNYEAQ. CDR3 sequence: CASSFTLGQGNTGELFF.

The genes are TRBV7-8 and TRBJ2-3; TCRdb proposes TRBD1, but this gene call is untestable without DNA. The germline V gene has CDR1 SGHVS and CDR2 FQNEAQ. The CDR3 spans 18 residues. CDR3 residues: CASSSPSQQGDMSDTQYF.

The chain is built from TRBV11-3 and TRBJ2-7; TCRdb returns TRBD1, unconfirmable since there is no DNA. The CDR3 sequence is 13 residues long. CDR1 is SGHNT, CDR2 YENEEA, per germline. The CDR3 spells CASSPGQGNEQYF.

The chain couples TRBV6-1 to TRBJ2-1; TCRdb gives TRBD2 as the D gene, but with no DNA this cannot be confirmed. Germline-derived CDR1 and CDR2 are MNHNS and SASEGT. CDR3 length: 15 residues. The CDR3 protein is CASSDGLEGYNEQFF.

This sequence joins TRBV27 and TRBJ2-1; TCRdb names TRBD1, which stays unverified in the absence of DNA. The CDR3 is 14 residues long. Germline CDR1 MNHEY, CDR2 SMNVEV (reference sequence). CDR3 loop: CASSFGTDNNEQFF.

The V call is TRBV7-9, the J call TRBJ1-1. The CDR3 runs 14 residues. Germline CDR1 is SEHNR and CDR2 is FQNEAQ (reference sequence). CDR3: CASSATAANTEAFF. The complete variable domain, with remaining parts taken from reference TRBV7-9 and TRBJ1-1, reads DTGVSQNPRHKITKRGQNVTFRCDPISEHNRLYWYRQTLGQGPEFLTYFQNEAQLEKSRLLSDRFSAERPKGSFSTLEIQRTEQGDSAMYLCASSATAANTEAFFGQGTRLTVV.

The gene calls are TRBV5-5 and TRBJ2-7; TCRdb proposes TRBD1, but this gene call is untestable without DNA. CDR1 is SGHKS, CDR2 YYEKEE, per germline (reference sequence). This CDR3 is built from 15 residues. The CDR3 spells CASSFAAPVAYEQYF.

This rearrangement joins TRBV2 to TRBJ2-5; absent DNA, TCRdb's TRBD1 call cannot be checked. In germline, CDR1 is SNHLY, CDR2 FYNNEI. The CDR3 extends over 15 amino acids. This chain's CDR3 is CASSWTGNALETQYF.